This T cell receptor (beta chain) is drawn from a study of long-term antiretroviral therapy in people with HIV. The study's findings and limits: An increase in diversity followed ART, yet levels stayed below transplant donor controls. No data were available on ART adherence, viral resistance or therapy changes.

Each HIV-infected participant was given treatment in the United States. About this clone itself: The target antigen is unknown.

CDR1 and CDR2 from the germline V gene are LNHDA and SQIVND (reference sequence). The V and J ends lost 5 bases and 10 bases, in that order; junction bases with no gene match: 16. The CDR3 is made up of 15 amino acids. Version v3.0 of the immunoSEQ assay ran at survey level. TCRdb keeps only in-frame clones here, not all; method: immunoSEQ multiplex PCR. The sample lists about 22,000 clones; 85% were seen once. Sequencing was performed on unsorted PBMCs, taken 1.6 years after starting antiretroviral therapy. The sequence was collected from a man aged 35-49 years with HIV. V gene TRBV19 combines with J gene TRBJ1-1; 7 nucleotides agree with TRBD1. As DNA, the CDR3 is TGTGCCAGTAGTCGAGGTAAAGGGACAGAATATGGAGCTTTCTTT. It specifies CASSRGKGTEYGAFF.